The 30 T cell receptor beta chains below come from one sample, sequenced in a study of T cells in localized non-small cell lung cancer. Sequencing was performed with immunoSEQ multiplex PCR; in TCRdb, only in-frame clones are kept and a portion is missing. In the table there are approximately 140,000 clones, roughly 90% of which are singletons. This material consisted of peripheral blood, taken before any cancer treatment. The receptors here all came from a female donor aged 60 or older with stage I lung adenocarcinoma.

The rearrangement links TRBV2 to TRBJ2-7; weak D call: TRBD2 (6 bases). V lost 4 bases, J lost 6 bases, and 13 bases lay in between. This CDR3 has 13 residues. In germline, CDR1 is SNHLY, CDR2 FYNNEI. The CDR3 sequence is CASSGLARFEQYF. The CDR3 bases are TGTGCCAGCAGTGGGCTAGCGAGGTTCGAGCAGTACTTC. Full variable domain (missing parts from reference TRBV2 and TRBJ2-7): EPEVTQTPSHQVTQMGQEVILRCVPISNHLYFYWYRQILGQKVEFLVSFYNNEISEKSEIFDDQFSVERPDGSNFTLKIRSTKLEDSAMYFCASSGLARFEQYFGPGTRLTVT.

The sample holds one count of this clone. The chain employs TRBV6-4 and TRBJ2-7, with TRBD1 matching 7 bases. The CDR3 totals 13 residues. Germline V gene lookup returns CDR1 MRHNA and CDR2 SNTAGT. J was trimmed by 6 bases and V by 6 bases; bases with no gene match: 8. The DNA of the CDR3 is TGTGCCAGCAGAGACGACAGGGCTTGCGAGCAGTACTTC. The encoded protein is CASRDDRACEQYF.

V gene TRBV11-1 combines with J gene TRBJ1-1; 9 nucleotides line up with TRBD1. CDR1 is SGHAT and CDR2 is FQDESV in the germline V gene (reference sequence). The CDR3 has 13 amino acids. Unmatched junction bases numbered 4, after V lost 4 bases and J lost 7 bases. The CDR3 loop is CASSSRTGVEAFF. The CDR3 coding sequence is TGTGCCAGCAGCTCTAGGACAGGGGTTGAAGCTTTCTTT.

This clone was counted once. The CDR3 coding sequence is TGTGCCTGGACGGACAGGGGGCCTTTTGGCTACACCTTC. It codes for CAWTDRGPFGYTF. This chain joins TRBV30 and TRBJ1-2, with TRBD1 matching 11 bases. The germline V gene has CDR1 GTSNPN and CDR2 SVGIG (reference sequence). The CDR3 runs 13 residues. V lost 4 bases, J lost 7 bases, and 5 bases stayed unmatched.

This clone came up once. The chain links TRBV2 to TRBJ2-1; 8 positions match TRBD1. Germline V CDR1 and CDR2: SNHLY, FYNNEI. The ends lost 6 bases at V and 7 bases at J; junction bases unmatched: 14. The CDR3 has 16 amino acids. In nucleotides, the CDR3 is TGTGCCAGCAGCAACGTCCCAGGGGGCGCAGTTAATGAGCAGTTCTTC. Translating gives CASSNVPGGAVNEQFF.

Details on this clone: Relative to the germline gene, one junction end is altered; a read error may explain this. V gene TRBV7-7 combines with J gene TRBJ2-7, with D possibly matching TRBD1 (6 bases). The CDR3 sequence is 14 residues long. The germline V gene has CDR1 SSHAT and CDR2 FNYEAQ (reference sequence). The CDR3 loop is CASSPSGQSYEQYF. The DNA of the CDR3 is TGTGCTAGCAGCCCCTCCGGACAGTCCTACGAGCAGTACTTC.

This chain uses TRBV7-9 with TRBJ1-1; D might be TRBD1 (5 bases). CDR1 is SEHNR, CDR2 FQNEAQ, per germline (reference sequence). Trimming left V 5 bases short and J 7 bases short, with 14 bases between. The CDR3 covers 13 residues. The CDR3 sequence is CASSLGWGVEAFF. Written as DNA, the CDR3 is TGTGCCAGCAGCCTAGGGTGGGGCGTTGAAGCTTTCTTT.

V gene TRBV6-1 combines with J gene TRBJ1-2; possible D gene TRBD1, 5 bases. The CDR3 is made up of 13 amino acids. The V end was cut by 7 bases, the J end by 4 bases, with 13 bases between. Germline V gene data show CDR1 as MNHNS and CDR2 as SASEGT. CDR3 nucleotides: TGTGCCAGCACCCCTTGGGGGAGCTATGGCTACACCTTC. Protein sequence: CASTPWGSYGYTF.

This clone was counted a single time. This sequence joins TRBV15 and TRBJ1-4; D call uncertain. The CDR3 loop spans 16 amino acids. The V end was cut by 0 bases, the J end by 8 bases, with 16 bases between. CDR1 is LNHNV, CDR2 YYDKDF, per germline (reference sequence). The CDR3 sequence is CATSRDERGFEEKLFF. DNA for the CDR3: TGTGCCACCAGCAGAGATGAACGAGGGTTTGAAGAAAAACTGTTTTTT.

The chain recombines TRBV28 with TRBJ1-1, with 7 bases lining up with TRBD1. CDR3 length: 14 residues. Germline values: CDR1 MDHEN, CDR2 SYDVKM. The trim removed 8 bases at V and 5 bases at J, leaving 11 bases unmatched. The CDR3 bases are TGTGCCAGCCACACGACAGGGCCGGGAACTGAAGCTTTCTTT. Protein product: CASHTTGPGTEAFF.

The V call is TRBV7-2, the J call TRBJ2-7; 8 nucleotides align to TRBD2. CDR3 length equals 14 residues. Germline loops: CDR1 SGHTA, CDR2 FQGNSA. The trim removed 4 bases at V and 3 bases at J, leaving 5 bases unmatched. The CDR3 here is CASSYTGGGYEQYF. CDR3 DNA: TGTGCCAGCAGCTATACGGGAGGGGGCTACGAGCAGTACTTC.

The chain recombines TRBV15 with TRBJ2-7; possible D gene TRBD2, 6 bases. This CDR3 region has 16 residues. Germline loops: CDR1 LNHNV, CDR2 YYDKDF (reference sequence). Trimming cost V 1 base and J 4 bases, with 17 bases left between them. The DNA of the CDR3 is TGTGCCACCAGCAGAGTACCTAGCGACAGTGAGTACGAGCAGTACTTC. This sequence encodes CATSRVPSDSEYEQYF.

The chain links TRBV28 to TRBJ1-1; D is possibly TRBD1 (6 bases). Trimming removed 7 bases at V and 6 bases at J, with 12 bases between. This CDR3 comprises 12 residues. Germline V lookup: CDR1 MDHEN, CDR2 SYDVKM. CDR3 DNA sequence: TGTGCCAGCAAGGTTGAGGGGGCTGAAGCTTTCTTT. Its protein is CASKVEGAEAFF.

CDR3 loop: CASSNNLITYEQYF. The CDR3 DNA is TGTGCCAGCAGCAACAATCTGATAACCTACGAGCAGTACTTC. The V gene is TRBV5-6, the J gene TRBJ2-7; D is uncertain. Trimming removed 4 bases at V and 2 bases at J, with 13 bases between. Germline V gene sequence: CDR1 SGHDT, CDR2 YYEEEE. This CDR3 comprises 14 residues. The whole variable domain, filled in from reference TRBV5-6 and TRBJ2-7, reads DAGVTQSPTHLIKTRGQQVTLRCSPKSGHDTVSWYQQALGQGPQFIFQYYEEEERQRGNFPDRFSGHQFPNYSSELNVNALLLGDSALYLCASSNNLITYEQYFGPGTRLTVT.

This chain connects TRBV11-3 to TRBJ2-7; TRBD2 matches at 9 bases. The germline gives CDR1 SGHNT, CDR2 YENEEA. Unmatched junction bases numbered 25, after V lost 3 bases and J lost 10 bases. The CDR3 is 19 amino acids. The CDR3: CASSFLSFAGGPWRQGQYF. The CDR3 DNA is TGTGCCAGCAGCTTTCTCTCCTTTGCGGGAGGGCCATGGCGTCAAGGCCAGTACTTC.

This chain joins TRBV28 and TRBJ1-5, with D tentatively TRBD1 (5 bases). This CDR3 has 16 amino acids. Germline V CDR1 and CDR2: MDHEN, SYDVKM. The V end was cut by 1 base, the J end by 3 bases, with 13 bases between. The CDR3 DNA reads as TGTGCCAGCAGTTTATCGGGATTCAGGGCCAATCAGCCCCAGCATTTT. It translates to CASSLSGFRANQPQHF.

V is TRBV4-1 and J is TRBJ2-1, with 8 positions matching TRBD2. The germline V gene encodes CDR1 MGHRA and CDR2 YSYEKL. After removal of 0 bases from V and 4 bases from J, the junction contained 11 bases not matched to a gene. The CDR3 runs to 18 residues. The CDR3 DNA follows: TGCGCCAGCAGCCAAGAATCTGGGCTAGCGGGCCGATACAATGAGCAGTTCTTC. Its protein product is CASSQESGLAGRYNEQFF.

The chain recombines TRBV5-5 with TRBJ2-5; D uncertain. From germline, CDR1 is SGHKS and CDR2 YYEKEE (reference sequence). The CDR3 covers 14 residues. V lost 0 bases and J lost 1, with 7 bases in between. The CDR3 region is CASSLVIFQETQYF. The CDR3 coding sequence is TGTGCCAGCAGCTTGGTTATCTTCCAAGAGACCCAGTACTTC.

V and J are TRBV1 and TRBJ1-2; TRBD1 is the table's D call, not checked against the DNA. TRBV1 is termed a pseudogene. CDR3 size: 17 residues. Here the CDR3 reads CTSSRRTTGGPNYGYTF. The CDR3 nucleotides read TGCACCAGCAGCCGAAGAACGACAGGGGGCCCTAACTATGGCTACACCTTC.

V usage is TRBV5-6 and J usage is TRBJ1-5; D perhaps matches TRBD1 (6 bases). From germline, CDR1 is SGHDT and CDR2 YYEEEE. This CDR3 contains 16 residues. Trimming took off 5 bases at V and 0 bases at J, with 15 bases between the two ends. The CDR3 region has the DNA TGTGCCAGCAGAACCGGGACATACGATAGCAATCAGCCCCAGCATTTT. It codes for CASRTGTYDSNQPQHF.

The rearrangement links TRBV6-5 to TRBJ2-6; D not certain. The CDR3 extends over 14 amino acids. Germline loops: CDR1 MNHEY, CDR2 SVGAGI. Trimming cost V 4 bases and J 4 bases, with 8 bases left between them. CDR3 sequence reads: CASSWIAGANVLTF. The DNA for the CDR3 is TGTGCCAGCAGTTGGATCGCCGGGGCCAACGTCCTGACTTTC.

This rearrangement joins TRBV6-1 to TRBJ2-1; D remains ambiguous. This CDR3 has 11 amino acids. Germline CDR1 reads MNHNS; CDR2 reads SASEGT. Trimming stripped 7 bases from V and 15 bases from J, with 16 bases between. CDR3 residues: CASKSVQKSFF. For the CDR3, the DNA is TGTGCCAGCAAGTCAGTTCAGAAGTCGTTCTTC.

V and J are TRBV7-2 and TRBJ2-6; a weak D match, TRBD2 (5 bases). Per germline, CDR1 SGHTA and CDR2 FQGNSA. This CDR3 has 13 residues. CDR3 region: CGLASSGANVLTF. DNA for the CDR3: TGTGGGCTAGCAAGCTCTGGGGCCAACGTCCTGACTTTC.

J is TRBJ2-1 and V is TRBV18; 7 bases align to TRBD2. V shed 2 bases and J 6 bases; nucleotides not matched to a gene: 10. The germline CDR1 and CDR2 sequences are KGHSH and LQKENI. This CDR3 has 16 residues. In DNA, the CDR3 is TGTGCCAGCTCACCAAGGGCGGGAGTAGGACCCAATGAGCAGTTCTTC. This translates into CASSPRAGVGPNEQFF.

The chain combines TRBV5-1 with TRBJ1-2; 7 nucleotides line up with TRBD1. CDR3 length equals 13 residues. J gave up 7 bases and V 2 bases, and 5 bases lay outside the gene matches. CDR1 SGHRS and CDR2 YFSETQ come from the germline V gene. CDR3 DNA sequence: TGCGCCAGCAGCTTACAGGGGACCGGTGGCTACACCTTC. Encoded protein: CASSLQGTGGYTF. Full variable domain (remainder filled in from reference TRBV5-1 and TRBJ1-2): KAGVTQTPRYLIKTRGQQVTLSCSPISGHRSVSWYQQTPGQGLQFLFEYFSETQRNKGNFPGRFSGRQFSNSRSEMNVSTLELGDSALYLCASSLQGTGGYTFGSGTRLTVV.

The chain combines TRBV6-1 with TRBJ1-5, with 8 bases matching TRBD1. The CDR3 contains 14 residues. The ends lost 4 bases at V and 2 bases at J; junction bases unmatched: 1. The germline V gene encodes CDR1 MNHNS and CDR2 SASEGT. The CDR3, as DNA: TGTGCCAGCAGTGTGGACAGGGGCAATCAGCCCCAGCATTTT. Its translation is CASSVDRGNQPQHF.

V and J are TRBV5-1 and TRBJ2-5; D is perhaps TRBD1 (6 bases). The CDR3 has 13 amino acids. Germline lookup yields CDR1 SGHRS and CDR2 YFSETQ. Trimming removed 6 bases at V and 1 base at J, with 10 bases between. The CDR3 loop is CASTYRVQETQYF. For the CDR3, the DNA is TGCGCCAGCACCTACAGGGTCCAAGAGACCCAGTACTTC. The entire variable domain, with the rest obtained from reference TRBV5-1 and TRBJ2-5, is as follows: KAGVTQTPRYLIKTRGQQVTLSCSPISGHRSVSWYQQTPGQGLQFLFEYFSETQRNKGNFPGRFSGRQFSNSRSEMNVSTLELGDSALYLCASTYRVQETQYFGPGTRLLVL.

The rearrangement uses TRBV14 and TRBJ2-7; a possible D gene is TRBD1 (6 bases). Germline V gene data show CDR1 as SGHDN and CDR2 as FVKESK. There are 14 residues in the CDR3. V dropped 2 bases and J dropped 3 bases, with 11 bases sitting between them. As DNA, the CDR3 is TGTGCCAGCAGCCAATCATTACAGGGCTACGAGCAGTACTTC. Its translation is CASSQSLQGYEQYF.

V usage is TRBV29-1 and J usage is TRBJ2-1, with 8 positions matching TRBD2. The CDR3 sequence is 14 residues long. CDR1 SQVTM and CDR2 ANQGSEA come from the germline V gene. Trimming at V came to 2 bases and at J to 6 bases, leaving 6 bases not matched to a gene. The chain's CDR3 is CSVEKAGVTNEQFF. The CDR3 DNA is TGCAGCGTTGAAAAAGCGGGAGTCACCAATGAGCAGTTCTTC.

The chain uses TRBV5-1 and TRBJ1-1, with a weak D call TRBD1 (6 bases). V lost 4 bases to trimming and J lost 7 bases, with 14 bases between them. Per germline, CDR1 SGHRS and CDR2 YFSETQ. CDR3 length equals 13 residues. CDR3 amino acids: CASSDPGALEAFF. In DNA form, the CDR3 reads TGCGCCAGCAGCGACCCAGGGGCCCTTGAAGCTTTCTTT.